The 4 T cell receptor beta chains given below trace back to one sample, sequenced in a study of siplizumab effects on memory and regulatory T cells. The data were produced by immunoSEQ multiplex PCR, yet TCRdb's version contains in-frame clones alone and is incomplete. The sample lists approximately 94,000 clones, approximately 97% occurring once. Sequencing was done on a sample of naive CD4+ T cells sorted from blood. These receptors originate from a human donor in good health.

The rearrangement joins TRBV7-2 to TRBJ1-2; D is unclear. CDR1 and CDR2 from the germline V gene are SGHTA and FQGNSA. Trimming cost V 4 bases and J 8 bases, with 14 bases left between them. The CDR3 covers 13 residues. The CDR3 region has the DNA TGTGCCAGCAGCTCCGACCACGTAGGAGGCTACACCTTC. Translating it yields CASSSDHVGGYTF. Drawing the rest from reference TRBV7-2 and TRBJ1-2, the complete variable domain is GAGVSQSPSNKVTEKGKDVELRCDPISGHTALYWYRQSLGQGLEFLIYFQGNSAPDKSGLPSDRFSAERTGGSVSTLTIQRTQQEDSAVYLCASSSDHVGGYTFGSGTRLTVV.

The CDR3 coding sequence is TGTGCCAGCAGCGTAGGGACAGGGGGTCCCTACGAGCAGTACTTC. It specifies CASSVGTGGPYEQYF. The chain is built from TRBV9 and TRBJ2-7; TRBD1 aligns across 10 bases. V gave up 0 bases and J gave up 2 bases; unmatched junction bases: 2. CDR1 is SGDLS and CDR2 is YYNGEE in the germline V gene. The CDR3 is 15 residues long.

The V gene is TRBV5-1, the J gene TRBJ2-3, with 7 bases that match TRBD2. The V segment lost 0 bases and the J segment 6 bases; nucleotides outside the gene matches: 7. The CDR3 covers 15 residues. The germline V gene has CDR1 SGHRS and CDR2 YFSETQ. CDR3 residues: CASSLVQPGGDTQYF. CDR3 bases: TGCGCCAGCAGCTTGGTTCAACCCGGGGGGGATACGCAGTATTTT. The full variable domain, in which reference TRBV5-1 and TRBJ2-3 provide the parts outside the CDR3, is KAGVTQTPRYLIKTRGQQVTLSCSPISGHRSVSWYQQTPGQGLQFLFEYFSETQRNKGNFPGRFSGRQFSNSRSEMNVSTLELGDSALYLCASSLVQPGGDTQYFGPGTRLTVL.

The rearrangement links TRBV10-3 to TRBJ2-7; TRBD1 agrees at 9 bases. The CDR3 runs 15 residues. Germline-derived CDR1 and CDR2 are ENHRY and SYGVKD. After removal of 3 bases from V and 5 bases from J, the junction contained 8 bases not matched to a gene. The CDR3 DNA is TGTGCCATCAGTGATTGGACAGGGGCTGAGGACGAGCAGTACTTC. Translation: CAISDWTGAEDEQYF.